This T cell receptor (beta chain) came from a study of shared clonotypes between healthy human individuals. Points from the study as a whole: What limited the represented genetic and exposure-history diversity was the small number of donors.

Memory CD4+ cells were the fraction left after CD45RA+ naive selection. The method was immunoSEQ multiplex PCR; TCRdb's version includes in-frame clones alone and lacks a portion of them. The top ten clones hold 1.4% to 1.5% of a sample with 950,000 to 1,300,000 clones, around 74% of them seen once. The V gene lost 7 bases and the J gene lost 0 bases, with 10 bases spanning the gap. The length of the CDR3 is 14 residues. From germline, CDR1 is MNHNS and CDR2 SASEGT. A word on this clone: The antigen is undetermined.

The V call is TRBV6-1, the J call TRBJ1-3; D is uncertain. The sequenced sample consisted of memory CD4+ T cells sorted from blood. Stated subset: CD45RA-negative fraction. The TCR comes from a man between 18 and 29 years old in good health. Here the CDR3 reads CASIPQSSGNTIYF. The DNA for the CDR3 is TGTGCCAGCATTCCACAGTCCTCTGGAAACACCATATATTTT.